The clone carrying this T cell receptor (beta chain) was recorded a few times. Here immunoSEQ multiplex PCR was the method, and the copy in TCRdb shows in-frame clones only, minus some. This table has 60,000 to 90,000 clones, approximately 79% appearing once. These data belong to a study of blood T cell repertoires in COVID-19. The CDR3 covers 13 residues. Trimming at V came to 4 bases and at J to 7 bases, leaving 3 bases not matched to a gene. This clonotype originated in a human donor with acute or convalescent COVID-19. The donor label of this sample is uncertain. The chain is built from TRBV12-3 or TRBV12-4 and TRBJ1-2; 10 positions agree with TRBD1. The sequencing sample was made of peripheral blood. CDR3 DNA sequence: TGTGCCAGCAGTTCCGGGACAGGGGTTGGCTACACCTTC. Translation gives CASSSGTGVGYTF.